Listed below are T cell receptor beta chains from one sample, sequenced in a study of OX40 agonist ivuxolimab in advanced cancers. The table came from immunoSEQ multiplex PCR; TCRdb's copy has only in-frame clones and leaves some out. This sample carries tens of thousands of clones, 70% to 90% of them seen once, and the ten largest clones take about 4%. Sample: CD4+ or CD8+ T cells sorted from blood, taken in a trial of the OX40 agonist ivuxolimab. These TCRs come from an adult with an advanced solid tumor such as melanoma, head and neck, liver or kidney cancer. Each CDR3 is given with its conserved first and last residue. A D gene is named only where the DNA matches it firmly. Not all rows give a size; the values are once, few, many and, for expanded clones, a class.

>TRBD2|TRBJ2-3|TRBV7-8|NA
CASSSHQTGGGDTQYF
TGTGCCAGCAGCAGCCATCAAACGGGAGGCGGGGATACGCAGTATTTT
>TRBD2|TRBJ2-1|TRBV11-2|NA
CASTPGLAGGESSYNEQFF
TGTGCCAGCACGCCCGGACTAGCGGGAGGTGAGAGCTCCTACAATGAGCAGTTCTTC
>TRBD2|TRBJ2-2|TRBV4-1|NA
CASSQVGTSGNTGELFF
TGCGCCAGCAGCCAAGTCGGGACTAGCGGAAACACCGGGGAGCTGTTTTTT
>TRBD2|TRBJ2-3|TRBV4-2|NA
CASSQVRREGPDTQYF
TGTGCCAGCAGCCAAGTACGGCGGGAGGGCCCAGATACGCAGTATTTT
>NA|TRBJ1-1|TRBV11-2|NA
CASSLGWEGKTEAFF
TGTGCCAGCAGCTTAGGTTGGGAGGGGAAGACTGAAGCTTTCTTT
>NA|TRBJ2-7|TRBV28|NA
CAAGQPYEQYF
TGTGCCGCGGGACAGCCCTACGAGCAGTACTTC
>TRBD2|TRBJ2-1|TRBV19|NA
CASRTGTSGYNEQFF
TGTGCCAGTAGAACCGGGACTAGCGGCTACAATGAGCAGTTCTTC
>NA|TRBJ2-3|TRBV7-9|NA
CASSPSPFSGTSTDTQYF
TGTGCCAGCAGCCCCAGCCCTTTCAGCGGAACTAGCACAGATACGCAGTATTTT
>NA|TRBJ2-7|TRBV7-3|few
CASRFNPDYEQYF
TGTGCCAGCAGGTTCAACCCGGATTACGAGCAGTACTTC
>NA|TRBJ2-5|TRBV6-5|NA
CASSYSGDVQETQYF
TGTGCCAGCAGTTACTCAGGAGACGTCCAAGAGACCCAGTACTTC
>NA|TRBJ1-4|TRBV27|NA
CASSSGRNEKLFF
TGTGCCAGCAGTTCAGGGAGGAATGAAAAACTGTTTTTT
>NA|TRBJ2-7|TRBV7-9|NA
CASSRILDKAYEQYF
TGTGCCAGCAGCCGAATCCTGGACAAAGCCTACGAGCAGTACTTC
>NA|TRBJ1-2|TRBV10-3|NA
CAIRTIRGGYGYTF
TGTGCCATCAGAACGATTAGAGGGGGCTATGGCTACACCTTC
>NA|TRBJ2-6|TRBV7-9|NA
CASEADQYHLSGANVLTF
TGTGCCAGCGAAGCAGACCAATACCACCTCTCTGGGGCCAACGTCCTGACTTTC
>TRBD2|TRBJ2-3|TRBV2|once
CASSEWGGSSTDTQYF
TGTGCCAGCAGTGAGTGGGGCGGGAGTAGCACAGATACGCAGTATTTT
>TRBD2|TRBJ2-7|TRBV18|NA
CASSPSGGYEQYF
TGTGCCAGCTCACCCTCGGGGGGGTACGAGCAGTACTTC
>TRBD2|TRBJ2-1|TRBV4-2|NA
CASSQYAGGPGEQFF
TGTGCCAGCAGCCAATACGCGGGAGGGCCGGGAGAGCAGTTCTTC
>NA|TRBJ1-1|TRBV7-9|NA
CASSPGMRTEAFF
TGTGCCAGCAGCCCAGGTATGCGCACTGAAGCTTTCTTT
>NA|TRBJ1-1|TRBV9|few
CASSVQQNTEAFF
TGTGCCAGCAGCGTACAGCAGAACACTGAAGCTTTCTTT
>TRBD2|TRBJ2-1|TRBV27|NA
CASSLISGIYLGEQFF
TGTGCCAGCAGTTTAATTAGCGGGATATATTTGGGTGAGCAGTTCTTC
>NA|TRBJ2-1|TRBV4-2|NA
CASSQVSNEQFF
TGTGCCAGCAGCCAAGTCAGCAATGAGCAGTTCTTC
>NA|TRBJ2-7|TRBV5-5|NA
CASSSSRGRLAEQYF
TGTGCCAGCAGCTCCTCGAGGGGGAGGCTTGCCGAGCAGTACTTC
>NA|TRBJ2-7|TRBV7-8|few
CASSLDGRGYEQYF
TGTGCCAGCAGCTTAGACGGGAGAGGGTACGAGCAGTACTTC
>TRBD2|TRBJ2-3|TRBV28|NA
CASSLGTSGSLFTDTQYF
TGTGCCAGCAGTTTAGGGACTAGCGGGAGTTTGTTCACAGATACGCAGTATTTT
>NA|TRBJ1-2|TRBV11-3|NA
CASSSTPDYGYTF
TGTGCCAGCAGCTCGACCCCGGACTATGGCTACACCTTC
>TRBD1|TRBJ2-2|TRBV6-6|once
CASRRQGGNTGELFF
TGTGCCAGCAGAAGACAGGGCGGGAACACCGGGGAGCTGTTTTTT
>TRBD2|TRBJ2-1|TRBV29-1|once
CSVNLLASSYNEQFF
TGCAGCGTCAACCTACTAGCGAGCTCCTACAATGAGCAGTTCTTC
>NA|TRBJ2-1|TRBV9|once
CASSVDPGWYNEQFF
TGTGCCAGCAGCGTAGACCCGGGGTGGTACAATGAGCAGTTCTTC
>NA|TRBJ1-4|TRBV7-2|few
CASSLEGWGRAFF
TGTGCCAGCAGCTTAGAGGGTTGGGGTAGGGCGTTTTTT
>NA|TRBJ2-6|TRBV25-1|NA
CASSESRGVKSGANVLTF
TGTGCCAGCAGTGAATCTCGGGGTGTGAAGTCTGGGGCCAACGTCCTGACTTTC
>TRBD1|TRBJ2-5|TRBV30|NA
CAWSPGTGSVPTETQYF
TGTGCCTGGAGCCCCGGGACAGGGTCTGTTCCTACGGAGACCCAGTACTTC
>TRBD1|TRBJ2-3|TRBV7-9|many
CASSRQGDTDTQYF
TGTGCCAGCAGCCGACAGGGTGATACAGATACGCAGTATTTT
>NA|TRBJ2-7|TRBV7-2|NA
CASSLGDRNEQYF
TGTGCCAGCAGCTTAGGGGACCGCAACGAGCAGTACTTC
>TRBD1|TRBJ2-1|TRBV5-1|NA
CASSLLGTGATNEQFF
TGCGCCAGCAGCTTGCTTGGGACAGGGGCTACCAATGAGCAGTTCTTC
>TRBD2|TRBJ2-1|TRBV6-5|NA
CASSYSSGRDGNEQFF
TGTGCCAGCAGTTACTCTAGTGGGAGGGATGGGAATGAGCAGTTCTTC
>TRBD1|TRBJ1-2|TRBV11-2|NA
CASSSRGPFANYGYTF
TGTGCCAGCAGCTCCAGGGGGCCATTCGCCAACTATGGCTACACCTTC
>NA|TRBJ1-2|TRBV7-2|medium-sized
CASSPSGGGYTF
TGTGCCAGCAGCCCCAGCGGAGGTGGCTACACCTTC
>NA|TRBJ2-7|TRBV5-6|NA
CASSSSPNSYEQYF
TGTGCCAGCAGCTCCTCTCCTAACTCCTACGAGCAGTACTTC
>TRBD1|TRBJ2-6|TRBV10-3|NA
CAISSGTGAINVLTF
TGTGCCATCAGCTCAGGGACAGGGGCAATCAACGTCCTGACTTTC
>TRBD1|TRBJ1-1|TRBV11-3|NA
CASSQGQREKAFF
TGTGCCAGCAGCCAGGGACAGAGAGAAAAAGCTTTCTTT
>NA|TRBJ1-1|TRBV5-1|NA
CASSLYGGGNTEAFF
TGCGCCAGCAGCCTCTATGGCGGGGGGAACACTGAAGCTTTCTTT
>NA|TRBJ1-4|TRBV7-9|NA
CASSVRPGEKLFF
TGTGCCAGCAGCGTGAGACCGGGTGAAAAACTGTTTTTT
>NA|TRBJ2-5|TRBV6-4|few
CASSRTVEETQYF
TGTGCCAGCAGTAGGACAGTAGAAGAGACCCAGTACTTC
>TRBD2|TRBJ2-7|TRBV5-1|NA
CASSLGTSESSYEQYF
TGCGCCAGCAGCCTGGGAACTAGCGAGAGCTCCTACGAGCAGTACTTC
>TRBD2|TRBJ2-5|TRBV10-1|NA
CASSEGTSGSAAETQYF
TGCGCCAGCAGTGAGGGGACTAGCGGGAGCGCCGCGGAGACCCAGTACTTC
>TRBD1|TRBJ1-1|TRBV4-1|once
CASSQKRGRTGFENTEAFF
TGCGCCAGCAGCCAAAAAAGGGGGCGGACAGGGTTTGAGAACACTGAAGCTTTCTTT
>TRBD1|TRBJ2-5|TRBV18|NA
CASSSPGGETQYF
TGTGCCAGCTCATCACCAGGGGGAGAGACCCAGTACTTC
>TRBD2|TRBJ2-1|TRBV19|NA
CASSIGGLEANEQFF
TGTGCCAGTAGTATAGGGGGACTAGAGGCCAATGAGCAGTTCTTC
>TRBD1|TRBJ1-5|TRBV19|few
CASSRDRQNQPQHF
TGTGCCAGTAGCAGGGACAGGCAAAATCAGCCCCAGCATTTT
>TRBD1|TRBJ1-2|TRBV7-9|NA
CASSLQGAYGYTF
TGTGCCAGCAGCCTCCAGGGGGCGTATGGCTACACCTTC